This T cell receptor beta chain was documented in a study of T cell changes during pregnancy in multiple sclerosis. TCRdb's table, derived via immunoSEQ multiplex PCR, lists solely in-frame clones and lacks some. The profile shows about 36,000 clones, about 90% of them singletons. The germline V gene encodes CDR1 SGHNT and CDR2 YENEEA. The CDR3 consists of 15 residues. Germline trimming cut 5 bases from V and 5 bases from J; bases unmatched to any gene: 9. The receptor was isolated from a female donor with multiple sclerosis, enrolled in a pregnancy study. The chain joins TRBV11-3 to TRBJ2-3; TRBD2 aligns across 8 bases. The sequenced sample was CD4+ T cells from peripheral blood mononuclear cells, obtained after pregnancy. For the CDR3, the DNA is TGTGCCAGCAGCCCGGGGGGGGTCGGGGGAGATACGCAGTATTTT. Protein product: CASSPGGVGGDTQYF.